This T cell receptor (beta chain) was sequenced during a study of T cell repertoires in cytomegalovirus infection (dated 2019 in TCRdb). With regard to the full study: The HLA type of each donor mattered for the analysis, because public TCR beta signatures pointed to carriage of CMV infection along with the matching HLA type. The full study reports these points: The ex vivo response was dominated by HLA-C-restricted CMV-specific TCR beta clonotypes, which also provided the single most frequent clonotype in two of eight donors. In both this cohort and an independent cohort of a few hundred donors, the cumulative frequency of public TCR beta family members distinguished carriers of CMV infection plus the relevant HLA type.

These reads were obtained on an Illumina HiSeq 1500. TCRdb passed the public sequencing reads through fastp at Q25 and MiXCR, retaining productive beta sequences. Rows matching on CDR3 protein sequence are summarized as one entry with the most common DNA and genes. For this sample there are more than 200,000 distinct CDR3 sequences; roughly 10% appear just once. Of the sample, approximately 15% is held by the ten largest clones. This clonotype has a count of ten or more. Its target antigen remains unknown. The input lacks base qualities; no much larger clone sits a single base away. The junction shows trimming of 0 bases on V and 11 bases on J, plus 7 bases between the germline ends. From cysteine to phenylalanine, the CDR3 is 11 amino acids long. Only the CDR3 region is kept as DNA, spanning 33 bases read in frame from base 1. Sequences SGHTA (CDR1) and FQGNSA (CDR2) are obtained from the germline V gene.

The chain uses TRBV7-2 and TRBJ1-1; no D gene call is confident. This receptor was obtained from a human donor in good health (CMV status not recorded). Some clones in this sample may be carry-over from other donors' samples. Sequences were obtained from PBMCs. The CDR3 reads as follows: CASSLAGWAFF. The sequenced DNA is TGTGCCAGCAGCTTAGCGGGGTGGGCTTTCTTT.